These 9 T cell receptor beta chains came from one sample sequenced in a study of T-cell reconstitution after alpha-beta-depleted transplantation in children. Researchers prepared the TCRbeta library using unique molecular identifiers, the study reports. In TCRdb, the PCR reads were re-called with MiXCR into one record per CDR3 protein. The sample lists a few hundred thousand distinct CDR3 sequences, 25% to 30% occurring once. The material sequenced was PBMCs, taken before TCRalphabeta/CD19-depleted stem cell transplant. Source of these receptors: a boy in the first two years of life with Wiskott-Aldrich syndrome, due to receive a stem cell transplant.

The chain has TRBV6-1 and TRBJ2-7, with 7 bases matching TRBD2. The V segment lost 6 bases and the J segment 2 bases; nucleotides outside the gene matches: 7. Germline CDR1 is MNHNS and CDR2 is SASEGT. The CDR3 runs 14 residues. CDR3 in DNA: TGTGCCAGCAGAGGTGGGGAGGGAACCTACGAGCAGTACTTC. It translates to CASRGGEGTYEQYF.

This rearrangement joins TRBV19 to TRBJ2-1; a weak D match, TRBD2 (5 bases). V lost 2 bases to trimming and J lost 2 bases, with 25 bases between them. CDR3 length: 20 amino acids. Germline V gene sequence: CDR1 LNHDA, CDR2 SQIVND (reference sequence). DNA of the CDR3: TGTGCCAGTAGTATATTACTCCGAGTAAGTGGTGCTAGCCCCTACAATGAGCAGTTCTTC. Translating it yields CASSILLRVSGASPYNEQFF.

The V and J genes are TRBV5-1 and TRBJ2-7; no clear D gene. Trimming pared 3 bases from V and 5 bases from J, leaving 15 bases between. This CDR3 comprises 14 residues. CDR1 SGHRS and CDR2 YFSETQ come from the germline V gene. The DNA of the CDR3 is TGCGCCAGCAGCTGGTCTCTCAACATCGACGAGCAGTACTTC. Protein product: CASSWSLNIDEQYF.

The chain combines TRBV9 with TRBJ2-1, with D unclear. Trimming pared 3 bases from V and 6 bases from J, leaving 13 bases between. Germline loops: CDR1 SGDLS, CDR2 YYNGEE. This CDR3 contains 14 residues. The CDR3 DNA follows: TGTGCCAGCAGCGAGGGCCGACGGGCCAATGAGCAGTTCTTC. This encodes CASSEGRRANEQFF.

The chain carries TRBV4-1 and TRBJ1-5, with D hard to call. The CDR3 is 13 residues long. Germline V CDR1 and CDR2: MGHRA, YSYEKL. Trimming took off 0 bases at V and 9 bases at J, with 9 bases between the two ends. The CDR3 reads CASSQDDGRPQHF. As DNA, the CDR3 is TGCGCCAGCAGCCAAGATGATGGAAGGCCCCAGCATTTT.

This clonotype occurred a few times. The V gene is TRBV18, the J gene TRBJ2-2, with D perhaps TRBD1 or TRBD2 (6 bases each). The germline gives CDR1 KGHSH, CDR2 LQKENI. The CDR3 length is 15 residues. Trimming took 3 bases from V and 4 from J, leaving 12 bases between them. The CDR3: CASSPAGHLTGELFF. The CDR3 bases are TGTGCCAGCTCACCCGCGGGACACCTCACCGGGGAGCTGTTTTTT.

J is TRBJ1-1 and V is TRBV5-1; 10 bases are shared with TRBD1. Germline CDR1 reads SGHRS; CDR2 reads YFSETQ. The CDR3 totals 16 residues. The V segment lost 2 bases and the J segment 0 bases; nucleotides outside the gene matches: 4. CDR3 loop: CASSFGTGVMNTEAFF. The CDR3 bases are TGCGCCAGCAGCTTCGGGACAGGGGTCATGAACACTGAAGCTTTCTTT.

The V and J genes are TRBV5-1 and TRBJ1-1, with TRBD1 matching 7 bases. After removal of 0 bases from V and 4 bases from J, the junction contained 9 bases not matched to a gene. CDR1 and CDR2 (germline): SGHRS, YFSETQ. CDR3 length: 16 amino acids. Written as DNA, the CDR3 is TGCGCCAGCAGCTTGGCCCCAGGGGGAGGGATCACTGAAGCTTTCTTT. Translated, it gives CASSLAPGGGITEAFF.

The sample holds one count of this clonotype. The V call is TRBV5-8, the J call TRBJ2-3; a possible D gene is TRBD2 (5 bases). V was cut by 4 bases and J by 6 bases, with 15 bases left in between. This CDR3 spans 14 amino acids. Germline V CDR1 and CDR2: SGHTS, YDEGEE. CDR3 bases: TGTGCCAGCAGCACTCGGGCCCGAGGGGATACGCAGTATTTT. Translating gives CASSTRARGDTQYF.